The rows below give T cell receptor beta chains drawn from one sample of a study of patients and donors after allogeneic stem cell transplantation. TCRdb reanalysed the RT-PCR reads using MiXCR and keeps one entry per CDR3 protein. This table holds over 150,000 distinct CDR3 sequences, about 32% found once. Sequenced: blood, either unsorted or a sorted T cell fraction (not recorded which). The source of these receptors is a human donor who was either an allogeneic HSCT recipient or a stem cell or donor lymphocyte infusion donor (not recorded which). It is not recorded whose cells these are; they may come from a transplant donor. CDR3s include the opening cysteine and the closing phenylalanine or tryptophan. The D gene is left open where the match is weak. The size field is filled for only some rows; it gives once, few, many or a size class.

CDR3 DNA: TGTGCCAGTAGGTGGACCCTGAACACTGAAGCTTTCTTT
CDR3 protein: CASRWTLNTEAFF
D gene: .
J gene: TRBJ1-1
clone size: few
V gene: TRBV19

CDR3 DNA: TGCAGTGCTCCACAGGGAGGGAGCAATCAGCCCCAGCATTTT
CDR3 protein: CSAPQGGSNQPQHF
D gene: .
J gene: TRBJ1-5
clone size: few
V gene: TRBV20-1

CDR3 DNA: TGTGCCAGCAGTTTAGGGGGGCATCAAGAGACCCAGTACTTC
CDR3 protein: CASSLGGHQETQYF
D gene: .
J gene: TRBJ2-5
clone size: few
V gene: TRBV12-3/TRBV12-4

CDR3 DNA: TGCGCCAGCAGCCAAGTTGGTTGGAGGGGAAATTCACCCCTCCACTTT
CDR3 protein: CASSQVGWRGNSPLHF
D gene: .
J gene: TRBJ1-6
clone size: .
V gene: TRBV4-3

CDR3 DNA: TGTGCCAGCAGTCGCACAGGTGGACAAGAGACCCAGTACTTC
CDR3 protein: CASSRTGGQETQYF
D gene: .
J gene: TRBJ2-5
clone size: .
V gene: TRBV6-2/TRBV6-3

CDR3 DNA: TGTGCCATCAGTGACCAGACAGATACGCAGTATTTT
CDR3 protein: CAISDQTDTQYF
D gene: .
J gene: TRBJ2-3
clone size: once
V gene: TRBV10-3

CDR3 DNA: TGCAGCGTGGGGAGGAGCGGGAGCCCATACGAGCAGTACTTC
CDR3 protein: CSVGRSGSPYEQYF
D gene: TRBD2
J gene: TRBJ2-7
clone size: .
V gene: TRBV29-1

CDR3 DNA: TGCGCCAGCAGCCGGGTCGGGAGCAACTACAATGAGCAGTTCTTC
CDR3 protein: CASSRVGSNYNEQFF
D gene: .
J gene: TRBJ2-1
clone size: few
V gene: TRBV4-3

CDR3 DNA: TGTGCCAGCAGCGTAGATGTAAGGGGGCAATACTCTGGAAACACCATATATTTT
CDR3 protein: CASSVDVRGQYSGNTIYF
D gene: TRBD1
J gene: TRBJ1-3
clone size: .
V gene: TRBV9

CDR3 DNA: TGCAGTGCTAGAGTCAGCGGCACAGATACGCAGTATTTT
CDR3 protein: CSARVSGTDTQYF
D gene: .
J gene: TRBJ2-3
clone size: .
V gene: TRBV20-1

CDR3 DNA: TGCAGTGCTAGACCGAATGAGCAGTTCTTC
CDR3 protein: CSARPNEQFF
D gene: .
J gene: TRBJ2-1
clone size: .
V gene: TRBV20-1

CDR3 DNA: TGTGCCAGCAGTTACAGCCTAGGGGGGGCCTACGAGCAGTACTTC
CDR3 protein: CASSYSLGGAYEQYF
D gene: .
J gene: TRBJ2-7
clone size: .
V gene: TRBV6-5

CDR3 DNA: TGTGCCAGTAGTATATCAGGGCCCCAGCCCCAGCATTTT
CDR3 protein: CASSISGPQPQHF
D gene: .
J gene: TRBJ1-5
clone size: few
V gene: TRBV19

CDR3 DNA: TGCGCCAGCAGCTTGGAGGCGCCCGGGGATGGCTACACCTTC
CDR3 protein: CASSLEAPGDGYTF
D gene: .
J gene: TRBJ1-2
clone size: .
V gene: TRBV5-1

CDR3 DNA: TGCAGTGCTAGAGATCGCAGGGACACTCAGCCCCAGCATTTT
CDR3 protein: CSARDRRDTQPQHF
D gene: .
J gene: TRBJ1-5
clone size: .
V gene: TRBV20-1

CDR3 DNA: TGCGCCAGCAGCCAAGTCCGTTACACAGATACGCAGTATTTT
CDR3 protein: CASSQVRYTDTQYF
D gene: .
J gene: TRBJ2-3
clone size: .
V gene: TRBV4-3

CDR3 DNA: TGTGCCAGCAGCTATCAAGGACTAGCGGCTTACGAGCAGTACTTC
CDR3 protein: CASSYQGLAAYEQYF
D gene: TRBD2
J gene: TRBJ2-7
clone size: .
V gene: TRBV28

CDR3 DNA: TGCAGCGTTAACGGAGGGTTGGGCACTGAAGCTTTCTTT
CDR3 protein: CSVNGGLGTEAFF
D gene: .
J gene: TRBJ1-1
clone size: many
V gene: TRBV29-1

CDR3 DNA: TGTGCCAGCAGTTTAGGGTTGTACTCTGGGGCCAACGTCCTGACTTTC
CDR3 protein: CASSLGLYSGANVLTF
D gene: .
J gene: TRBJ2-6
clone size: .
V gene: TRBV12-3/TRBV12-4

CDR3 DNA: TGCAGCGTTGGGGGGAGCACAGATACGCAGTATTTT
CDR3 protein: CSVGGSTDTQYF
D gene: .
J gene: TRBJ2-3
clone size: .
V gene: TRBV29-1

CDR3 DNA: TGTGCCAGCAGCTTCCCCGAGCTAGTCTACGAGCAGTACTTC
CDR3 protein: CASSFPELVYEQYF
D gene: .
J gene: TRBJ2-7
clone size: .
V gene: TRBV7-9

CDR3 DNA: TGCGCCAGCAGGACTAGACGGGGTACCGGGGAGCTGTTTTTT
CDR3 protein: CASRTRRGTGELFF
D gene: .
J gene: TRBJ2-2
clone size: .
V gene: TRBV5-1

CDR3 DNA: TGTGCCAGCTCACCACTTGGGGCTGAGCAGTACTTC
CDR3 protein: CASSPLGAEQYF
D gene: .
J gene: TRBJ2-7
clone size: .
V gene: TRBV18

CDR3 DNA: TGTGCCAGCAGTTTAGTGGTACTAGCGGGAGGGCAGAGGGGCACAGATACGCAGTATTTT
CDR3 protein: CASSLVVLAGGQRGTDTQYF
D gene: TRBD2
J gene: TRBJ2-3
clone size: .
V gene: TRBV12-3/TRBV12-4

CDR3 DNA: TGCGCCAGCAGCCCGATGACTAGCGGCACAGATACGCAGTATTTT
CDR3 protein: CASSPMTSGTDTQYF
D gene: TRBD2
J gene: TRBJ2-3
clone size: .
V gene: TRBV5-1

CDR3 DNA: TGCAGTGCTAGGTTCCGGGACCCCGTCCTCTATGGCTACACCTTC
CDR3 protein: CSARFRDPVLYGYTF
D gene: .
J gene: TRBJ1-2
clone size: few
V gene: TRBV20-1

CDR3 DNA: TGCGCCAGCAGCCAAGATAGGGCCCGCGAGCAGTACTTC
CDR3 protein: CASSQDRAREQYF
D gene: .
J gene: TRBJ2-7
clone size: .
V gene: TRBV4-3

CDR3 DNA: TGTGCCAGCAGCTATACAGGGGACGAGCAGTACTTC
CDR3 protein: CASSYTGDEQYF
D gene: TRBD1
J gene: TRBJ2-7
clone size: .
V gene: TRBV7-9

CDR3 DNA: TGTGCCAGCAGAGCCCCTCCCGGAAGCGACCGAGGAGGGACCCAGTACTTC
CDR3 protein: CASRAPPGSDRGGTQYF
D gene: .
J gene: TRBJ2-5
clone size: once
V gene: TRBV6-5

CDR3 DNA: TGCAGTGCTGAGGGGTGGAACACTGTAGCTTTCTTT
CDR3 protein: CSAEGWNTVAFF
D gene: .
J gene: TRBJ1-1
clone size: .
V gene: TRBV29-1

CDR3 DNA: TGTGCCAGCAGCAGCAGGGGTCCACTCTACAATGAGCAGTTCTTC
CDR3 protein: CASSSRGPLYNEQFF
D gene: .
J gene: TRBJ2-1
clone size: .
V gene: TRBV13

CDR3 DNA: TGTGCCAGCAGCGTTGGTAGATTAGGAGAGACCCAGTACTTC
CDR3 protein: CASSVGRLGETQYF
D gene: .
J gene: TRBJ2-5
clone size: few
V gene: TRBV9

CDR3 DNA: TGTGCCAGCCCCCGGCAGGGTGCGGGCAATGAGCAGTTCTTC
CDR3 protein: CASPRQGAGNEQFF
D gene: .
J gene: TRBJ2-1
clone size: .
V gene: TRBV28

CDR3 DNA: TGTGCCACCGGGGAGGACTACGCCTTAGATACGCAGTATTTT
CDR3 protein: CATGEDYALDTQYF
D gene: .
J gene: TRBJ2-3
clone size: .
V gene: TRBV24-1

CDR3 DNA: TGTGCCAGCAGCGTCACAGGTGTGAACACCGGGGAGCTGTTTTTT
CDR3 protein: CASSVTGVNTGELFF
D gene: .
J gene: TRBJ2-2
clone size: .
V gene: TRBV9

CDR3 DNA: TGTGCCAGCAGCTTAGGGAGAACAGGCAGAGAGACCCAGTACTTC
CDR3 protein: CASSLGRTGRETQYF
D gene: .
J gene: TRBJ2-5
clone size: .
V gene: TRBV7-9

CDR3 DNA: TGCAGTGCAAACTCCTTGAGCGGGTACCCCTACGAGCAGTACTTC
CDR3 protein: CSANSLSGYPYEQYF
D gene: .
J gene: TRBJ2-7
clone size: .
V gene: TRBV20-1

CDR3 DNA: TGTGCCAGCTCACAAACCGGGGGTCCGGCGTCCCAGCATTTT
CDR3 protein: CASSQTGGPASQHF
D gene: .
J gene: TRBJ1-5
clone size: few
V gene: TRBV18

CDR3 DNA: TGTGCCAGCACCTGGGACCCCGAGCCCATATATTTT
CDR3 protein: CASTWDPEPIYF
D gene: .
J gene: TRBJ1-3
clone size: .
V gene: TRBV12-3/TRBV12-4

CDR3 DNA: TGTGCCATCAGTGGGATTCCGGGGAGGGAAAAAACTAATGAAAAACTGTTTTTT
CDR3 protein: CAISGIPGREKTNEKLFF
D gene: .
J gene: TRBJ1-4
clone size: .
V gene: TRBV10-3

CDR3 DNA: TGTGCCAACTCGAGCTCCTACGAGCAGTACTTC
CDR3 protein: CANSSSYEQYF
D gene: .
J gene: TRBJ2-7
clone size: .
V gene: TRBV6-5

CDR3 DNA: TGTGCCAGCAGTCGAAGGACAGTCCTGAACACTGAAGCTTTCTTT
CDR3 protein: CASSRRTVLNTEAFF
D gene: .
J gene: TRBJ1-1
clone size: .
V gene: TRBV12-3/TRBV12-4

CDR3 DNA: TGTGCCAGCAGTTTAGCGGCCTCCTACGAGCAGTACTTC
CDR3 protein: CASSLAASYEQYF
D gene: .
J gene: TRBJ2-7
clone size: .
V gene: TRBV28

CDR3 DNA: TGTGCCAGCAGCTTGCCGGGGGTGAGGGCAGATACGCAGTATTTT
CDR3 protein: CASSLPGVRADTQYF
D gene: .
J gene: TRBJ2-3
clone size: .
V gene: TRBV5-4

CDR3 DNA: TGTGCCAGCAGTCCACAGAGCCCCTACAATGAGCAGTTCTTC
CDR3 protein: CASSPQSPYNEQFF
D gene: .
J gene: TRBJ2-1
clone size: .
V gene: TRBV12-3/TRBV12-4

CDR3 DNA: TGTGCCAGCAGCTGGAGTTTCGGCACAGATACGCAGTATTTT
CDR3 protein: CASSWSFGTDTQYF
D gene: .
J gene: TRBJ2-3
clone size: .
V gene: TRBV7-9

CDR3 DNA: TGTGCCAGCAGTTACCTACCAACAAGTGGCTCACCCCTCCACTTT
CDR3 protein: CASSYLPTSGSPLHF
D gene: .
J gene: TRBJ1-6
clone size: few
V gene: TRBV6-5

CDR3 DNA: TGTGCCAGCAGTTACACCCCCCGGACCACAGATACGCAGTATTTT
CDR3 protein: CASSYTPRTTDTQYF
D gene: .
J gene: TRBJ2-3
clone size: .
V gene: TRBV6-6

CDR3 DNA: TGCAGCGTTGACAGCCCCTCTGGGGCCAACGTCCTGACTTTC
CDR3 protein: CSVDSPSGANVLTF
D gene: .
J gene: TRBJ2-6
clone size: .
V gene: TRBV29-1

CDR3 DNA: TGTGCCAGCTCACCACAGGGTGAAGGCACTGAAGCTTTCTTT
CDR3 protein: CASSPQGEGTEAFF
D gene: .
J gene: TRBJ1-1
clone size: few
V gene: TRBV18

CDR3 DNA: TGTGCCATCAAGACAACCACCTACAATGAGCAGTTCTTC
CDR3 protein: CAIKTTTYNEQFF
D gene: .
J gene: TRBJ2-1
clone size: few
V gene: TRBV10-3

CDR3 DNA: TGCAGCGTTGAGGCCTGGCAGGGCCCACAAGGGGATACGCAGTATTTT
CDR3 protein: CSVEAWQGPQGDTQYF
D gene: .
J gene: TRBJ2-3
clone size: .
V gene: TRBV29-1